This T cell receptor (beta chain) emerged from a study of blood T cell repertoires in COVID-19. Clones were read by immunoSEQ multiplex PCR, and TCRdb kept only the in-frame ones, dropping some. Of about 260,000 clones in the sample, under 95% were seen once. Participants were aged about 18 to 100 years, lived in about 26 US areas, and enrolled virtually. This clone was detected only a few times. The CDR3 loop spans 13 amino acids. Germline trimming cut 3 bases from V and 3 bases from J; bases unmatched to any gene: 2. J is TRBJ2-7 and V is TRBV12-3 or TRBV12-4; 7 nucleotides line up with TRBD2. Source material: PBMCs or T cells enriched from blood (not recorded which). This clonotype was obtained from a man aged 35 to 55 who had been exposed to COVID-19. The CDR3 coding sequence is TGTGCCAGCAGTTTGGCGGGAGTCTACGAGCAGTACTTC. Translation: CASSLAGVYEQYF.